This T cell receptor beta chain emerged from a study of blood T cell repertoires in COVID-19. Study at large: Samples came from the United States, Italy and Spain, spanning acute and convalescent COVID-19.

The authors' processing: Nucleated cell counts were estimated from reference gene primer amplification. Method: immunoSEQ multiplex PCR; TCRdb's copy keeps in-frame clones and lacks some. V, J and clone size were drawn from that table, and D and trimming were deduced from the DNA. The table shows 90,000 to 130,000 clones, with about 70% occurring only once. Trimming left V 2 bases short and J 8 bases short, with 9 bases between. Germline loops: CDR1 MNHNS, CDR2 SASEGT. The CDR3 spans 12 residues. The sample taken for sequencing was peripheral blood. The clonotype comes from a woman aged 55-69 years with acute or convalescent COVID-19. The rearrangement links TRBV6-1 to TRBJ1-2; weak D call: TRBD1 (5 bases). The CDR3 protein is CASSEKGLGYTF. CDR3 DNA: TGTGCCAGCAGTGAAAAGGGGTTGGGCTACACCTTC.